A selection of T cell receptor beta chains follows, all from one sample in a study of identifying expanded T cells in peripheral blood. Clones were read by immunoSEQ multiplex PCR, and TCRdb kept only the in-frame ones, dropping some. The repertoire holds approximately 85,000 clones, with about four fifths as singletons. The specimen was blood. Receptor source: a person between 18 and 70 years old in good health. Both conserved end residues are part of each CDR3. A D gene is named only where the DNA matches it firmly. Rows may omit the clone size; those that give it use once, few, many or a size class.

cdr3_aa: CATSTDRSSYNEQFF; cdr3_nt: TGTGCCACCAGCACCGACAGGAGCTCCTACAATGAGCAGTTCTTC; clone_size: once; v_call: TRBV15; d_call: -; j_call: TRBJ2-1
cdr3_aa: CASSRRNEQFF; cdr3_nt: TGTGCCAGCAGTAGACGCAATGAGCAGTTCTTC; clone_size: -; v_call: TRBV6-6; d_call: -; j_call: TRBJ2-1
cdr3_aa: CASSYGRGAYEQFF; cdr3_nt: TGTGCCAGCAGTTACGGGAGAGGGGCCTATGAGCAGTTCTTC; clone_size: once; v_call: TRBV6-5; d_call: -; j_call: TRBJ2-1
cdr3_aa: CASSLVPQGTYYNEQFF; cdr3_nt: TGTGCCAGCAGCTTAGTACCCCAGGGAACTTACTACAATGAGCAGTTCTTC; clone_size: -; v_call: TRBV11-2; d_call: -; j_call: TRBJ2-1
cdr3_aa: CASSERTSASTDTQYF; cdr3_nt: TGTGCCAGCAGCGAGCGGACTAGCGCGAGCACAGATACGCAGTATTTT; clone_size: once; v_call: TRBV9; d_call: TRBD2; j_call: TRBJ2-3
cdr3_aa: CASSPAGTGDYNEQFF; cdr3_nt: TGCGCCAGCAGCCCGGCCGGGACAGGGGACTACAATGAGCAGTTCTTC; clone_size: -; v_call: TRBV5-1; d_call: TRBD1; j_call: TRBJ2-1
cdr3_aa: CASSLGLGVSYEQYF; cdr3_nt: TGTGCCAGCAGCTTAGGGTTGGGGGTCTCCTACGAGCAGTACTTC; clone_size: -; v_call: TRBV11-3; d_call: -; j_call: TRBJ2-7
cdr3_aa: CASSIKQGNYEQYF; cdr3_nt: TGTGCCAGTAGTATCAAACAGGGAAACTACGAGCAGTACTTC; clone_size: -; v_call: TRBV19; d_call: -; j_call: TRBJ2-7
cdr3_aa: CASSRTGADAKNIQYF; cdr3_nt: TGTGCCAGCAGCCGGACAGGGGCCGATGCCAAAAACATTCAGTACTTC; clone_size: once; v_call: TRBV7-9; d_call: TRBD1; j_call: TRBJ2-4
cdr3_aa: CASSLYWGSDNYEQYF; cdr3_nt: TGTGCCAGCAGTTTGTACTGGGGGAGCGATAACTACGAGCAGTACTTC; clone_size: -; v_call: TRBV28; d_call: -; j_call: TRBJ2-7
cdr3_aa: CASGLQGLADYEQYF; cdr3_nt: TGTGCCAGCGGATTACAGGGGCTAGCCGACTACGAGCAGTACTTC; clone_size: once; v_call: TRBV28; d_call: TRBD1; j_call: TRBJ2-7
cdr3_aa: CASSFGTQSTDTQYF; cdr3_nt: TGTGCCAGCAGCTTTGGGACGCAATCCACAGATACGCAGTATTTT; clone_size: -; v_call: TRBV5-5; d_call: -; j_call: TRBJ2-3
cdr3_aa: CASSPGTSGYNEQFF; cdr3_nt: TGTGCCAGCAGCCCCGGGACTAGCGGGTACAATGAGCAGTTCTTC; clone_size: -; v_call: TRBV11-2; d_call: TRBD2; j_call: TRBJ2-1
cdr3_aa: CASRRGLGGYTF; cdr3_nt: TGTGCCAGCAGGCGGGGGCTCGGAGGCTACACCTTC; clone_size: once; v_call: TRBV11-3; d_call: -; j_call: TRBJ1-2
cdr3_aa: CASSGRINSYNEQFF; cdr3_nt: TGTGCCAGCAGTGGCAGGATCAACTCCTACAATGAGCAGTTCTTC; clone_size: -; v_call: TRBV2; d_call: -; j_call: TRBJ2-1
cdr3_aa: CASSLRPTEGTQYF; cdr3_nt: TGTGCCAGCAGTTTACGACCGACTGAAGGGACCCAGTACTTC; clone_size: -; v_call: TRBV28; d_call: -; j_call: TRBJ2-5
cdr3_aa: CASSENGGGSGNTIYF; cdr3_nt: TGCGCCAGCAGCGAAAACGGGGGCGGCTCTGGAAACACCATATATTTT; clone_size: -; v_call: TRBV4-3; d_call: -; j_call: TRBJ1-3
cdr3_aa: CASSVGTSFSYEQYF; cdr3_nt: TGTGCCAGCAGCGTGGGGACATCCTTCTCCTACGAGCAGTACTTC; clone_size: -; v_call: TRBV9; d_call: -; j_call: TRBJ2-7
cdr3_aa: CASTTYLAGIFYEQYF; cdr3_nt: TGTGCCAGCACCACTTACCTAGCGGGAATCTTCTACGAGCAGTACTTC; clone_size: -; v_call: TRBV28; d_call: TRBD2; j_call: TRBJ2-7
cdr3_aa: CASSYSDSSYEQYF; cdr3_nt: TGTGCCAGCAGTTACTCGGACAGCTCCTACGAGCAGTACTTC; clone_size: few; v_call: TRBV6-6; d_call: -; j_call: TRBJ2-7
cdr3_aa: CAWSAITGGSGYTF; cdr3_nt: TGTGCCTGGAGTGCCATAACAGGGGGCTCTGGCTACACCTTC; clone_size: few; v_call: TRBV30; d_call: TRBD1; j_call: TRBJ1-2
cdr3_aa: CATEKDGGQGRGYTF; cdr3_nt: TGTGCCACGGAAAAGGACGGGGGACAGGGACGAGGCTACACCTTC; clone_size: -; v_call: TRBV7-9; d_call: TRBD1; j_call: TRBJ1-2
cdr3_aa: CASSGQLLSNTGELFF; cdr3_nt: TGTGCCAGCTCTGGACAGTTACTGTCGAACACCGGGGAGCTGTTTTTT; clone_size: -; v_call: TRBV2; d_call: -; j_call: TRBJ2-2
cdr3_aa: CASSMRGAHGYEQYF; cdr3_nt: TGTGCCAGTAGTATGCGGGGGGCTCACGGATACGAGCAGTACTTC; clone_size: -; v_call: TRBV19; d_call: TRBD2; j_call: TRBJ2-7
cdr3_aa: CASSLGVAEETQYF; cdr3_nt: TGTGCCAGCAGCTTAGGGGTAGCGGAAGAGACCCAGTACTTC; clone_size: -; v_call: TRBV7-2; d_call: -; j_call: TRBJ2-5
cdr3_aa: CASSQEPMGPLGIQSSYNEQFF; cdr3_nt: TGTGCCAGCAGCCAAGAACCGATGGGCCCTCTTGGGATACAGAGCTCCTACAATGAGCAGTTCTTC; clone_size: once; v_call: TRBV4-2; d_call: -; j_call: TRBJ2-1
cdr3_aa: CASSYTGVNNNQPQHF; cdr3_nt: TGTGCCAGCAGTTATACAGGGGTCAATAACAATCAGCCCCAGCATTTT; clone_size: once; v_call: TRBV28; d_call: TRBD1; j_call: TRBJ1-5
cdr3_aa: CASSYSRQGYGYTF; cdr3_nt: TGTGCCAGCAGTTATTCAAGGCAGGGGTATGGCTACACCTTC; clone_size: -; v_call: TRBV6-5; d_call: -; j_call: TRBJ1-2
cdr3_aa: CASSVRQAAYNEQFF; cdr3_nt: TGTGCCAGCAGCGTTCGACAGGCCGCCTACAATGAGCAGTTCTTC; clone_size: -; v_call: TRBV9; d_call: -; j_call: TRBJ2-1
cdr3_aa: CASSEVTSGRLDEQFF; cdr3_nt: TGTGCCAGCAGTGAAGTGACTAGCGGGAGATTAGATGAGCAGTTCTTC; clone_size: once; v_call: TRBV25-1; d_call: TRBD2; j_call: TRBJ2-1
cdr3_aa: CASSLVASTDTQYF; cdr3_nt: TGCGCCAGCAGCTTGGTGGCTAGCACAGATACGCAGTATTTT; clone_size: -; v_call: TRBV5-1; d_call: -; j_call: TRBJ2-3
cdr3_aa: CASSLYLAGDEAQFF; cdr3_nt: TGTGCCAGCAGCTTATACCTAGCGGGAGACGAGGCGCAGTTCTTC; clone_size: -; v_call: TRBV11-2; d_call: TRBD2; j_call: TRBJ2-1
cdr3_aa: CASSPGTFQPHSYEQYF; cdr3_nt: TGCGCCAGCAGTCCCGGGACATTTCAGCCCCACTCCTACGAGCAGTACTTC; clone_size: -; v_call: TRBV23-1; d_call: -; j_call: TRBJ2-7
cdr3_aa: CASSLTQVLEQYF; cdr3_nt: TGTGCCAGCAGCTTAACGCAGGTTCTCGAGCAGTACTTC; clone_size: -; v_call: TRBV7-6; d_call: -; j_call: TRBJ2-7
cdr3_aa: CASSLEGVANTEAFF; cdr3_nt: TGTGCCAGCAGCTTAGAGGGTGTGGCGAACACTGAAGCTTTCTTT; clone_size: -; v_call: TRBV7-2; d_call: -; j_call: TRBJ1-1
cdr3_aa: CASSLRGPNTGELFF; cdr3_nt: TGTGCCAGCAGCCTGCGGGGGCCGAACACCGGGGAGCTGTTTTTT; clone_size: -; v_call: TRBV7-3; d_call: -; j_call: TRBJ2-2
cdr3_aa: CASSLGQATNEKLFF; cdr3_nt: TGCGCCAGCAGCCTCGGACAAGCAACTAATGAAAAACTGTTTTTT; clone_size: once; v_call: TRBV5-1; d_call: -; j_call: TRBJ1-4
cdr3_aa: CASTGGGSEQFF; cdr3_nt: TGTGCCAGCACCGGGGGGGGAAGTGAGCAGTTCTTC; clone_size: -; v_call: TRBV21-1; d_call: -; j_call: TRBJ2-1
cdr3_aa: CASSQGRSTDTQYF; cdr3_nt: TGTGCCAGCAGCCAGGGACGTAGCACAGATACGCAGTATTTT; clone_size: -; v_call: TRBV7-3; d_call: -; j_call: TRBJ2-3
cdr3_aa: CASSQDRLTEAFF; cdr3_nt: TGTGCCAGCAGCCAAGATCGTCTTACTGAAGCTTTCTTT; clone_size: -; v_call: TRBV4-2; d_call: -; j_call: TRBJ1-1
cdr3_aa: CASSLTGQGNSGANVLTF; cdr3_nt: TGTGCCAGCAGCCTGACGGGACAGGGCAACTCTGGGGCCAACGTCCTGACTTTC; clone_size: -; v_call: TRBV5-8; d_call: TRBD1; j_call: TRBJ2-6
cdr3_aa: CASRNRAVSTGELFF; cdr3_nt: TGTGCCAGCAGAAACAGGGCCGTGAGCACCGGGGAGCTGTTTTTT; clone_size: -; v_call: TRBV5-6; d_call: -; j_call: TRBJ2-2
cdr3_aa: CASSYHRGRDNEQFF; cdr3_nt: TGTGCCAGCAGTTACCACAGGGGGCGGGACAATGAGCAGTTCTTC; clone_size: -; v_call: TRBV6-5; d_call: TRBD1; j_call: TRBJ2-1
cdr3_aa: CASSLGGGRNYEQYF; cdr3_nt: TGTGCCAGCAGCTTAGGGGGCGGGAGGAACTACGAGCAGTACTTC; clone_size: -; v_call: TRBV7-2; d_call: TRBD2; j_call: TRBJ2-7
cdr3_aa: CASRLLTGDQPQHF; cdr3_nt: TGTGCCAGCAGACTGTTGACAGGGGATCAGCCCCAGCATTTT; clone_size: -; v_call: TRBV2; d_call: TRBD1; j_call: TRBJ1-5
cdr3_aa: CASSDRGGLGTQYF; cdr3_nt: TGTGCCAGCAGTGACAGGGGTGGCCTGGGGACCCAGTACTTC; clone_size: -; v_call: TRBV6-6; d_call: TRBD1; j_call: TRBJ2-5
cdr3_aa: CASRDITGKDEQFF; cdr3_nt: TGTGCCAGCAGGGACATAACAGGGAAGGATGAGCAGTTCTTC; clone_size: -; v_call: TRBV14; d_call: -; j_call: TRBJ2-1
cdr3_aa: CSVEVGTSGRAWANEQFF; cdr3_nt: TGCAGCGTTGAAGTCGGGACTAGCGGGAGGGCCTGGGCTAATGAGCAGTTCTTC; clone_size: -; v_call: TRBV29-1; d_call: TRBD2; j_call: TRBJ2-1
cdr3_aa: CASSEWTLDGADTQYF; cdr3_nt: TGTGCCAGCAGTGAGTGGACTCTCGATGGGGCAGATACGCAGTATTTT; clone_size: -; v_call: TRBV6-1; d_call: -; j_call: TRBJ2-3
cdr3_aa: CASSTPDRGRNTQYF; cdr3_nt: TGTGCCAGTAGTACCCCGGACAGGGGGCGGAATACGCAGTATTTT; clone_size: -; v_call: TRBV19; d_call: TRBD1; j_call: TRBJ2-3
cdr3_aa: CASNTDLENTEAFF; cdr3_nt: TGTGCCAGCAATACGGACCTTGAGAACACTGAAGCTTTCTTT; clone_size: once; v_call: TRBV6-5; d_call: -; j_call: TRBJ1-1
cdr3_aa: CASSLEKIAALLGASYNEQFF; cdr3_nt: TGTGCCAGCAGCTTAGAGAAAATAGCGGCACTACTAGGGGCCTCCTACAATGAGCAGTTCTTC; clone_size: few; v_call: TRBV7-8; d_call: -; j_call: TRBJ2-1
cdr3_aa: CASSLEDGPLNYGYTF; cdr3_nt: TGTGCCAGCAGTTTAGAAGACGGACCACTTAACTATGGCTACACCTTC; clone_size: -; v_call: TRBV28; d_call: -; j_call: TRBJ1-2
cdr3_aa: CASSLSGGSYEQYF; cdr3_nt: TGTGCCAGCAGCCTATCGGGGGGATCCTACGAGCAGTACTTC; clone_size: -; v_call: TRBV7-2; d_call: TRBD2; j_call: TRBJ2-7
cdr3_aa: CAWSSSRGSLGSYEQYF; cdr3_nt: TGTGCCTGGAGTAGCTCCCGGGGCTCCCTTGGGTCCTACGAGCAGTACTTC; clone_size: -; v_call: TRBV30; d_call: -; j_call: TRBJ2-7